This T cell receptor (beta chain) comes out of a study of blood T cell repertoires in COVID-19. The repertoire was sequenced with immunoSEQ multiplex PCR; TCRdb's copy has only in-frame clones and lacks some. The sample holds roughly 300,000 clones, 65% to 90% seen once. The CDR3 runs to 13 residues. CDR1 SNHLY and CDR2 FYNNEI come from the germline V gene. Between the trimmed V and J ends, which lost 10 bases and 5 bases, there was a span of 16 bases. This receptor was obtained from a woman aged 40 to 55 with acute COVID-19. The sequencing sample was made of PBMCs or T cells enriched from blood (not recorded which). The chain recombines TRBV2 with TRBJ2-3; weak D call: TRBD1 (6 bases). DNA for the CDR3: TGTGCCACAAGACGGACAGAAAAAGATACGCAGTATTTT. It codes for CATRRTEKDTQYF.